This T cell receptor beta chain is drawn from a study of blood T cell repertoires in COVID-19. About the study: From T cells, B-cell-depleted T cells, or PBMCs came the material, which was cDNA or gDNA.

This CDR3 has 14 residues. Trimming removed 5 bases at V and 4 bases at J, with 14 bases between. Germline V CDR1 and CDR2: SGHAT, FQNNGV. This table comes from immunoSEQ multiplex PCR, and its TCRdb copy is limited to in-frame clones, with some not included. The top ten hold 1.5% to 2% of the sample, which has 200,000 to 250,000 clones, about 89% seen once. The chain combines TRBV11-2 with TRBJ1-1, with D maybe TRBD1 (6 bases). The TCR originated in a woman in her fifties or sixties who had recovered from COVID-19. Specimen: peripheral blood. This chain's CDR3 is CASSHPGEGTEAFF. Written as DNA, the CDR3 is TGTGCCAGCAGCCACCCAGGGGAGGGCACTGAAGCTTTCTTT.